Listed below are T cell receptor beta chains from one sample, sequenced in a study of blood T cell repertoires in COVID-19. The protocol was immunoSEQ multiplex PCR, while the TCRdb copy is restricted to in-frame clones and leaves out a portion. The data show about 74,000 clones, about 84% seen once. Source material: peripheral blood. The receptors shown here come from a human donor in a cohort sampled during active COVID-19. CDR3s include the opening cysteine and the closing phenylalanine or tryptophan. A D gene is named only where the DNA matches it firmly.

v_call: TRBV7-6
j_call: TRBJ1-1
d_call: .
cdr3_aa: CASSLRASNTEAFF

v_call: TRBV6-2/TRBV6-3
j_call: TRBJ2-5
d_call: TRBD2
cdr3_aa: CASSSTSGGVPYF

v_call: TRBV19
j_call: TRBJ2-2
d_call: TRBD1
cdr3_aa: CASSGDRDRGRTGELFF

v_call: TRBV9
j_call: TRBJ2-7
d_call: .
cdr3_aa: CASSVGGQSSYEQYF

v_call: TRBV30
j_call: TRBJ2-2
d_call: .
cdr3_aa: CAWSVLGGTNTGELFF

v_call: TRBV5-1
j_call: TRBJ2-1
d_call: .
cdr3_aa: CASSYIWNEQFF

v_call: TRBV14
j_call: TRBJ2-7
d_call: .
cdr3_aa: CASSQRQGGYEQYF

v_call: TRBV4-3
j_call: TRBJ2-7
d_call: .
cdr3_aa: CASSRTRGSYEQYF

v_call: TRBV19
j_call: TRBJ2-7
d_call: TRBD2
cdr3_aa: CASSSSGYEQYF

v_call: TRBV7-2
j_call: TRBJ2-1
d_call: TRBD2
cdr3_aa: CASSIAGGPWAEQFF

v_call: TRBV9
j_call: TRBJ2-7
d_call: .
cdr3_aa: CASSVATWGGPQYF

v_call: TRBV4-1
j_call: TRBJ1-6
d_call: TRBD1
cdr3_aa: CASSQAQGTGGLSPLHF